A selection of T cell receptor beta chains follows, all from one sample in a study of blood T cell repertoires in COVID-19. TCRdb's copy holds only in-frame clones and misses some; the assay was immunoSEQ multiplex PCR. The sample records roughly 230,000 clones, roughly 91% being singletons. Material for sequencing was PBMCs or T cells enriched from blood (not recorded which). These receptors all stem from a young woman with acute COVID-19. CDR3s include the opening cysteine and the closing phenylalanine or tryptophan. The D gene is left open where the match is weak. The size of a clone is reported for some rows only, either as once, few or many, or as a class for expanded clones.

d_gene,abundance,v_gene,j_gene,CDR3aa,CDR3nt
.,.,TRBV4-1,TRBJ1-5,CASSQDGSGFNQPQHF,TGCGCCAGCAGCCAAGATGGATCGGGATTCAATCAGCCCCAGCATTTT
.,.,TRBV28,TRBJ1-2,CASSLDRTNYGYTF,TGTGCCAGCAGTTTGGACAGAACGAACTATGGCTACACCTTC
TRBD2,.,TRBV19,TRBJ2-1,CASSTSGGVDEQFF,TGTGCCAGTAGCACTAGCGGGGGGGTGGATGAGCAGTTCTTC
TRBD1,.,TRBV6-5,TRBJ1-5,CASSYSGRGGNQPQHF,TGTGCCAGCAGTTACTCCGGCAGGGGGGGCAATCAGCCCCAGCATTTT
TRBD1,.,TRBV29-1,TRBJ1-1,CSVGVAGGGEAFF,TGCAGCGTTGGGGTTGCAGGGGGTGGCGAAGCTTTCTTT
TRBD1,.,TRBV4-1,TRBJ1-2,CASSQVDRGGYTF,TGCGCCAGCAGCCAAGTGGACAGGGGAGGCTACACCTTC
.,.,TRBV30,TRBJ1-2,CAWSVLGQNYGYTF,TGTGCCTGGAGTGTACTAGGACAGAACTATGGCTACACCTTC
.,.,TRBV7-9,TRBJ2-2,CASSLGSGGELFF,TGTGCCAGCAGCTTAGGTTCCGGCGGGGAGCTGTTTTTT
.,.,TRBV7-9,TRBJ1-2,CASSLAWRESGYTF,TGTGCCAGCAGCTTAGCTTGGAGGGAAAGTGGCTACACCTTC
.,.,TRBV7-9,TRBJ1-2,CASSLGQGSGYTF,TGTGCCAGCAGCTTAGGGCAGGGGTCTGGCTACACCTTC
.,.,TRBV4-1,TRBJ2-3,CASSQDSERVSTDTQYF,TGCGCCAGCAGCCAAGATAGCGAGCGGGTGAGCACAGATACGCAGTATTTT
TRBD1,.,TRBV11-2,TRBJ1-6,CASSHTGGLNSPLHF,TGTGCCAGCAGCCATACAGGGGGCTTGAATTCACCCCTCCACTTT
.,few,TRBV25-1,TRBJ1-1,CASSKQENTEAFF,TGTGCCAGCAGCAAACAGGAGAACACTGAAGCTTTCTTT
.,.,TRBV18,TRBJ1-1,CASSPKQDTEAFF,TGTGCCAGCTCACCAAAGCAGGACACTGAAGCTTTCTTT
TRBD1,.,TRBV9,TRBJ1-2,CASSVGDRATANYGYTF,TGTGCCAGCAGCGTAGGGGACAGGGCCACCGCTAACTATGGCTACACCTTC
TRBD2,.,TRBV5-1,TRBJ2-3,CASSDVRGGTDTQYF,TGCGCCAGCAGCGACGTGCGGGGGGGCACAGATACGCAGTATTTT
TRBD2,.,TRBV5-4,TRBJ2-7,CASSFSGGPNEQYF,TGTGCCAGCAGCTTTTCGGGGGGGCCCAACGAGCAGTACTTC
TRBD1,.,TRBV19,TRBJ1-1,CASRGAGGHTEAFF,TGTGCCAGTAGAGGGGCAGGGGGCCACACTGAAGCTTTCTTT
TRBD2,.,TRBV7-9,TRBJ2-5,CASSLVMSGVGTQYF,TGTGCCAGCAGCTTAGTCATGAGCGGGGTTGGGACCCAGTACTTC
TRBD1,few,TRBV5-6,TRBJ1-5,CASSLAGTGAQPQHF,TGTGCCAGCAGCTTGGCCGGGACAGGGGCCCAGCCCCAGCATTTT
TRBD1,.,TRBV5-8,TRBJ1-1,CASKLPGTGVAEAFF,TGTGCCAGCAAATTGCCCGGGACAGGGGTGGCTGAAGCTTTCTTT
.,once,TRBV28,TRBJ2-1,CASSLPRGNPYNEQFF,TGTGCCAGCAGTTTGCCGCGGGGAAACCCCTACAATGAGCAGTTCTTC
.,few,TRBV5-1,TRBJ1-2,CASTPDSLYGYTF,TGCGCCAGCACCCCGGACAGTCTCTATGGCTACACCTTC
TRBD2,.,TRBV7-9,TRBJ2-7,CASSLSGGPSSYEQYF,TGTGCCAGCAGCCTGAGCGGGGGGCCAAGTTCCTACGAGCAGTACTTC
.,once,TRBV5-1,TRBJ2-3,CASSLASLTDTQYF,TGCGCCAGCAGCTTGGCTTCTCTCACAGATACGCAGTATTTT
TRBD1,.,TRBV15,TRBJ1-5,CATSRSLTGWLYSNQPQHF,TGTGCCACCAGCAGAAGCCTGACAGGGTGGTTGTATAGCAATCAGCCCCAGCATTTT
TRBD1,.,TRBV5-6,TRBJ1-5,CASSRTGQQPQHF,TGTGCCAGCAGCAGGACAGGGCAACAGCCCCAGCATTTT